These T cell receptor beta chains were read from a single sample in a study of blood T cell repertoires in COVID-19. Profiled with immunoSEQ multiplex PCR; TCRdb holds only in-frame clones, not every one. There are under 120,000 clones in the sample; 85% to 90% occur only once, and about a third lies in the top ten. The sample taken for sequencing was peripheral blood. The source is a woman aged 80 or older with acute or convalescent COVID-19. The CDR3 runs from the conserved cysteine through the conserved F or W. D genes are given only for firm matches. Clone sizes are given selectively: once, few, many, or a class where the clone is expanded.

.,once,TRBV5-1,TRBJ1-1,CASSLGQANTEAFF,TGCGCCAGCAGCTTGGGACAGGCGAACACTGAAGCTTTCTTT
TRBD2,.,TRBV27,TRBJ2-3,CASSPAGADTQYF,TGTGCCAGCAGTCCCGCGGGGGCAGATACGCAGTATTTT
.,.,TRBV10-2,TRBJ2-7,CASSPPGGYEQYF,TGCGCCAGCAGCCCCCCAGGGGGGTACGAGCAGTACTTC
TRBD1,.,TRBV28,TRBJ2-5,CASSKGTGATQYF,TGTGCCAGCAGTAAGGGGACAGGGGCGACCCAGTACTTC
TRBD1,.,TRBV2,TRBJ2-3,CASSAGDRVLDTQYF,TGTGCCAGCAGTGCAGGTGACAGGGTACTTGATACGCAGTATTTT
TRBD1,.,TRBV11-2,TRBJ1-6,CASSYLDRANSPLHF,TGTGCCAGCAGCTACCTGGACAGGGCGAATTCACCCCTCCACTTT
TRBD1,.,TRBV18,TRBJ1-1,CASSPPGTGGASARTEAFF,TGTGCCAGCTCACCACCCGGGACAGGGGGCGCTTCGGCTCGAACTGAAGCTTTCTTT
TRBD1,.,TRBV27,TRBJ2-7,CASSLEQGDEQYF,TGTGCCAGCAGTTTAGAACAGGGGGACGAGCAGTACTTC
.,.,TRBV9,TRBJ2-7,CASSVAAGESYEQYF,TGTGCCAGCAGCGTAGCCGCAGGGGAATCCTACGAGCAGTACTTC
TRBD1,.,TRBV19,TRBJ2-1,CASSLTPDRAIEQFF,TGTGCCAGTAGTCTCACCCCGGACAGGGCGATTGAGCAGTTCTTC
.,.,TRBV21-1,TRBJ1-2,CASSNQTGPLYGYTF,TGTGCCAGCAGCAACCAGACAGGACCCCTCTATGGCTACACCTTC
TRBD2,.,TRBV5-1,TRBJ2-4,CASSTGLAKNIQYF,TGCGCCAGCAGCACGGGACTAGCTAAAAACATTCAGTACTTC
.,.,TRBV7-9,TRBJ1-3,CASSLQQVRSGNTIYF,TGTGCCAGCAGCTTACAACAGGTTCGCTCTGGAAACACCATATATTTT
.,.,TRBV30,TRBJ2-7,CAGAGDRYEQYF,TGTGCCGGCGCAGGGGATAGGTACGAGCAGTACTTC
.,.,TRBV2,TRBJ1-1,CASRTWEAFF,TGTGCCAGCAGGACATGGGAAGCTTTCTTT
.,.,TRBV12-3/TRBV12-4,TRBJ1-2,CASSLAVNYGYTF,TGTGCCAGCAGTTTAGCCGTAAACTATGGCTACACCTTC
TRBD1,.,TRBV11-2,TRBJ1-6,CASSADRAPSPLHF,TGTGCCAGCAGCGCTGACAGGGCCCCTTCACCCCTCCACTTT
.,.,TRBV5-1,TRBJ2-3,CASSLPGSFFGSPDTQYF,TGCGCCAGCAGCCTCCCGGGGAGCTTCTTCGGAAGCCCAGATACGCAGTATTTT
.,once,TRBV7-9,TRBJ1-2,CASSLGRSYGYTF,TGTGCCAGCAGCTTAGGCAGGTCCTATGGCTACACCTTC
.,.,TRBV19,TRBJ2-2,CASSAPGITGELFF,TGTGCCAGTAGTGCACCAGGTATCACCGGGGAGCTGTTTTTT
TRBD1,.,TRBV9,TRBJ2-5,CASSFGDSPETQYF,TGTGCCAGCAGCTTCGGGGACAGCCCAGAGACCCAGTACTTC
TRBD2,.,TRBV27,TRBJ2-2,CASSSRLAGYTGELFF,TGTGCCAGCAGTTCCCGACTAGCGGGCTACACCGGGGAGCTGTTTTTT
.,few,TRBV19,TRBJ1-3,CASSTIQSAGLSGNTIYF,TGTGCCAGTAGCACAATACAATCGGCAGGGCTTTCTGGAAACACCATATATTTT
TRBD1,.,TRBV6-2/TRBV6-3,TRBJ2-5,CASSYRTGFETQYF,TGTGCCAGCAGTTACAGGACAGGGTTCGAGACCCAGTACTTC
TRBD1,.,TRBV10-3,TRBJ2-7,CAISDRTGVYEQYF,TGTGCCATCAGTGACCGGACAGGGGTGTACGAGCAGTACTTC
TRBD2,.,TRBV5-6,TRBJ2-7,CASSLLLNSGGRSEQYF,TGTGCCAGCAGCTTGTTGCTGAATTCGGGAGGCCGATCCGAGCAGTACTTC
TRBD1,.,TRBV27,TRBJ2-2,CASSRQGAGELFF,TGTGCCAGCAGTAGACAGGGGGCCGGGGAGCTGTTTTTT
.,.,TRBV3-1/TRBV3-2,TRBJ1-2,CASSQGGANYGYTF,TGTGCCAGCAGCCAAGGGGGGGCTAACTATGGCTACACCTTC
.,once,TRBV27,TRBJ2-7,CASTPTPQGSEQYF,TGTGCCAGCACCCCTACCCCGCAGGGAAGCGAGCAGTACTTC
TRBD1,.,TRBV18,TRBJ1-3,CASSPDRSSGNTIYF,TGTGCCAGCTCACCGGACAGGAGCTCTGGAAACACCATATATTTT
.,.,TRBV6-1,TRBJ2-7,CASSEQLTGNEQYF,TGTGCCAGCAGTGAACAGTTGACCGGGAACGAGCAGTACTTC
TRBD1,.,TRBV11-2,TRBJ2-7,CASSLATGTYEQYF,TGTGCCAGCAGCTTAGCGACAGGGACCTACGAGCAGTACTTC
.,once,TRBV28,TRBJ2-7,CASSSLGEQYF,TGTGCCAGCAGTTCCCTAGGCGAGCAGTACTTC
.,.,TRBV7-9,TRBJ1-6,CASSFGDSPLHF,TGTGCCAGCAGCTTTGGAGATTCACCCCTCCACTTT
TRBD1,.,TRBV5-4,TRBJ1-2,CASSLGDSGYGYTF,TGTGCCAGCAGCTTGGGGGACAGCGGATATGGCTACACCTTC
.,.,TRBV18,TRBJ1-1,CASSLDTLNTEAFF,TGTGCCAGCTCATTAGACACCCTGAACACTGAAGCTTTCTTT
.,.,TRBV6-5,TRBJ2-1,CASRGVLGEQFF,TGTGCCAGCAGAGGGGTTTTGGGTGAGCAGTTCTTC
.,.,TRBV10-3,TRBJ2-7,CAISDRGPSSYEQYF,TGTGCCATCAGTGATAGGGGCCCTAGCTCCTACGAGCAGTACTTC
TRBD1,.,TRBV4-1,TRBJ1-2,CASSHAGQDAGYTF,TGCGCCAGCAGCCATGCGGGACAGGACGCTGGCTACACCTTC
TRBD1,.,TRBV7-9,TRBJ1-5,CASSSGQGDSNQPQHF,TGTGCCAGCAGCTCGGGACAGGGTGATAGCAATCAGCCCCAGCATTTT
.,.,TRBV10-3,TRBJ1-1,CAISEGQGRLPAFF,TGTGCCATCAGTGAAGGGCAGGGTCGTTTGCCGGCTTTCTTT
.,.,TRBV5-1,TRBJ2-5,CASSLLLEETQYF,TGCGCCAGCAGCTTGCTTCTAGAAGAGACCCAGTACTTC
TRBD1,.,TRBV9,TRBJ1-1,CASSPRGQGGSGTEAFF,TGTGCCAGCAGCCCCAGAGGACAGGGAGGTTCTGGCACTGAAGCTTTCTTT
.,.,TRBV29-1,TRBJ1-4,CSVGRTVGEKLFF,TGCAGCGTTGGCCGGACAGTAGGTGAAAAACTGTTTTTT
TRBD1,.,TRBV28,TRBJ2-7,CASSFNDWGQDSYEQYF,TGTGCCAGCAGTTTCAACGATTGGGGACAGGACTCCTACGAGCAGTACTTC
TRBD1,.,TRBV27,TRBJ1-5,CASSRGTEWPREKNQPQHF,TGTGCCAGCAGTCGCGGGACAGAATGGCCCCGGGAGAAAAATCAGCCCCAGCATTTT
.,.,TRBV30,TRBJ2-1,CAWARGGAGNEQFF,TGTGCCTGGGCTAGGGGGGGGGCTGGCAATGAGCAGTTCTTC
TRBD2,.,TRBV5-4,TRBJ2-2,CASSLVAGENGELFF,TGTGCCAGCAGCTTGGTTGCGGGGGAGAACGGGGAGCTGTTTTTT
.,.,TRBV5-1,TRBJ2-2,CASTSIDAGELFF,TGCGCCAGCACCTCGATAGATGCCGGGGAGCTGTTTTTT
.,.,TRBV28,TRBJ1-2,CASSLPRGPDYGYTF,TGTGCCAGCAGTTTACCCAGGGGTCCGGACTATGGCTACACCTTC
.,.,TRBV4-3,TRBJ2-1,CASSPRLYNEQFF,TGCGCCAGCAGCCCCCGACTGTACAATGAGCAGTTCTTC
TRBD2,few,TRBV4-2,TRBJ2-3,CASSQERGATDTQYF,TGTGCCAGCAGCCAAGAGCGGGGGGCCACAGATACGCAGTATTTT
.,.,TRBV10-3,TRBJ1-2,CAISERQAYGYTF,TGTGCCATCAGTGAGCGACAGGCCTATGGCTACACCTTC
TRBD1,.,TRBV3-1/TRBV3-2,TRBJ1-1,CASSQSTGETEAFF,TGTGCCAGCAGCCAGTCCACAGGGGAGACTGAAGCTTTCTTT
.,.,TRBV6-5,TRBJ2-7,CASSYGAGNYEQYF,TGTGCCAGCAGTTACGGGGCAGGGAACTACGAGCAGTACTTC
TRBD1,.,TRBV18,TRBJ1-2,CASSPRAGGYGYTF,TGTGCCAGCTCACCACGGGCAGGGGGCTATGGCTACACCTTC
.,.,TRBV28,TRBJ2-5,CASRTQETQYF,TGTGCCAGCAGAACACAAGAGACCCAGTACTTC
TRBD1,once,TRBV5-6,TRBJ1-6,CASRDRGRINSPLHF,TGTGCCAGCAGGGACAGGGGGAGGATTAATTCACCCCTCCACTTT
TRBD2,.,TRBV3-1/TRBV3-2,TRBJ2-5,CASSQDRLAGPQETQYF,TGTGCCAGCAGCCAAGATAGGCTAGCGGGCCCTCAAGAGACCCAGTACTTC